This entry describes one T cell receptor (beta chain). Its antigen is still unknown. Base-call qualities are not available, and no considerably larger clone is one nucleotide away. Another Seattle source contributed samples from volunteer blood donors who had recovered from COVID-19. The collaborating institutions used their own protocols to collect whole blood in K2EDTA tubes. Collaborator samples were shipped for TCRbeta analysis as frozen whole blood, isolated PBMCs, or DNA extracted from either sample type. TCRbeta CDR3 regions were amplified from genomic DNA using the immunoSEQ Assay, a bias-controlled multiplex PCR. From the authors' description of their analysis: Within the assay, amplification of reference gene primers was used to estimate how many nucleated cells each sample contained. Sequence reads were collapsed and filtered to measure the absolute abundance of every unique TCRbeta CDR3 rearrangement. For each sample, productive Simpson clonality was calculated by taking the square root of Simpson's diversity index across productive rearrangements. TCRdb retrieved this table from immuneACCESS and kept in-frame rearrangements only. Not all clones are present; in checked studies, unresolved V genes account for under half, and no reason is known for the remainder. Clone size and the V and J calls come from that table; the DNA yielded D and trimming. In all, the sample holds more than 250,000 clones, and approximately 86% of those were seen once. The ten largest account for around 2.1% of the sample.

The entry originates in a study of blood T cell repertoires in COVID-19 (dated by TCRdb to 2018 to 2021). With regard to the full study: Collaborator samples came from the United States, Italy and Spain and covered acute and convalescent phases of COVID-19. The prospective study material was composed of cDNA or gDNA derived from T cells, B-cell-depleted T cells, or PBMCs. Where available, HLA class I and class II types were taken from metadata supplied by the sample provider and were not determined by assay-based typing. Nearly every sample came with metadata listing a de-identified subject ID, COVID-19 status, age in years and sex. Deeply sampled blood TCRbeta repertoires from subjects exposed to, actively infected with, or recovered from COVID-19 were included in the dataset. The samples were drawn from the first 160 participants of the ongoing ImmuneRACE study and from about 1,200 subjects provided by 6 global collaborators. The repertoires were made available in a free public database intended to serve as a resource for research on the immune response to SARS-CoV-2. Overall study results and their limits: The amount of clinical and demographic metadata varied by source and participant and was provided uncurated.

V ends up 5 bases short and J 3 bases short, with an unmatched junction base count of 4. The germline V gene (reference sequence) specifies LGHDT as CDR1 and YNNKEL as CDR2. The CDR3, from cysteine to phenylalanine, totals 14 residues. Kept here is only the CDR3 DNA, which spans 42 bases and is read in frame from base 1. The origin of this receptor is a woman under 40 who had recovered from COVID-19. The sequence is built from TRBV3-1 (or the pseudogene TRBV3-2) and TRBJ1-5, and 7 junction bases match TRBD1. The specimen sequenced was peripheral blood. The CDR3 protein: CASSYRGINQPQHF. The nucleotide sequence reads TGTGCCAGCAGCTACAGGGGAATCAATCAGCCCCAGCATTTT.